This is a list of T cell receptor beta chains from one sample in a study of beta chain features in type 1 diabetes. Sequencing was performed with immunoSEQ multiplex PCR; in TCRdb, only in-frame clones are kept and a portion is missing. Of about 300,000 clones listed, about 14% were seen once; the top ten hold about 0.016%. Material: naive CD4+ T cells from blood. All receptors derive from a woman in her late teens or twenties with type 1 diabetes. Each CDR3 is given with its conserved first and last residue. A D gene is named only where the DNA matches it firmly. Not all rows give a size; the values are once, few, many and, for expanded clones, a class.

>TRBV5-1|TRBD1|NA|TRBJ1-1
TGCGCCAGCAGCTTGGTGGACAGGGCGTCTGAAGCTTTCTTT
CASSLVDRASEAFF
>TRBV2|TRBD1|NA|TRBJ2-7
TGTGCCAGCAGTTCCCAGACAGGGGCCTCCTACGAGCAGTACTTC
CASSSQTGASYEQYF
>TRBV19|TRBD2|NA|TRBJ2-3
TGTGCCAGTAGACTAGCGGGCACAGATACGCAGTATTTT
CASRLAGTDTQYF
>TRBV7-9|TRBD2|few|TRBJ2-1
TGTGCCAGCAGCTCCCGGGGGCTAGCGGGAACTAATGAGCAGTTCTTC
CASSSRGLAGTNEQFF
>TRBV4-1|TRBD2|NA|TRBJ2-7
TGCGCCAGCAGCCAAGATCCTAGCGGGAGGGGGGGACGTTACGAGCAGTACTTC
CASSQDPSGRGGRYEQYF
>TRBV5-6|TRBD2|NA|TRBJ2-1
TGTGCCAGCAGCTTGGGGTCTGTTCGGGAGGGCCACCACAATGAGCAGTTCTTC
CASSLGSVREGHHNEQFF
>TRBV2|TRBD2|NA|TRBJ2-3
TGTGCCAGCAGTGAGGCATTAGCGGGAGGGGGCACAGATACGCAGTATTTT
CASSEALAGGGTDTQYF
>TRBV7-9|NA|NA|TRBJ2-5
TGTGCCAGCAGCTTTCCTTGGTCGGGAAAGGGTCAAGAGACCCAGTACTTC
CASSFPWSGKGQETQYF
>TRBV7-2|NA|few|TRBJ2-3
TGTGCCAGCAGCCGAACTCCCAGCCCGAGGGGCACAGATACGCAGTATTTT
CASSRTPSPRGTDTQYF
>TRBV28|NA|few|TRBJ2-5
TGTGCCAGCAGTTCCCTCTTCATTCGTGACTGTTACTTC
CASSSLFIRDCYF
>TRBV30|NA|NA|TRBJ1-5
TGTGCCTGGAGTGTACCCGACAGCCGATATAGCAATCAGCCCCAGCATTTT
CAWSVPDSRYSNQPQHF
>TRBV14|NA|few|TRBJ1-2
TGTGCCAGCAGCCTAGGCAGGGGATACGGCTACACCTTC
CASSLGRGYGYTF
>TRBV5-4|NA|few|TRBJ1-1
TGTGCCAGCAGCTTGTGGGGGGTGGAGGCTTTCTTT
CASSLWGVEAFF
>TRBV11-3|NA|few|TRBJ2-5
TGTGCCAGCAGCAACAGGGTTACTCAAGAGACCCAGTACTTC
CASSNRVTQETQYF
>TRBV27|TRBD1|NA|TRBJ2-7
TGTGCCAGCAGTACCCGGACAGGGTACGAGCAGTACTTC
CASSTRTGYEQYF
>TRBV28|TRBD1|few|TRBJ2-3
TGTGCCAGCGGACAGGGGGCAGATACGCAGTATTTT
CASGQGADTQYF
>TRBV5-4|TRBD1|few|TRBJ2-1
TGTGCCAGCAGACCACCGGGACAGGGGGTAAATGAGCAGTTCTTC
CASRPPGQGVNEQFF
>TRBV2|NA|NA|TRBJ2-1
TGTGCCAGCAGTGAAAGATCAGGGGTTAGTAGGAATGAGCAGTTCTTC
CASSERSGVSRNEQFF
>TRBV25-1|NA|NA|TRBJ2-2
TGTGCCAGCAGTGAATGGGGTCAGGGGGGTACCGGGGAGCTGTTTTTT
CASSEWGQGGTGELFF
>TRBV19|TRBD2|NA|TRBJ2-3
TGTGCCAGTAACGATGGAGCGGGAGGGGGGGGAGATACGCAGTATTTT
CASNDGAGGGGDTQYF
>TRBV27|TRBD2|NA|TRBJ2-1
TGTGCCAGCAGTATCTGGACTAGCGGATACAATGAGCAGTTCTTC
CASSIWTSGYNEQFF
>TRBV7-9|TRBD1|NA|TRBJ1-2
TGTGCCAGCAGCCCACGACAGGGCGGCTACACCTTC
CASSPRQGGYTF
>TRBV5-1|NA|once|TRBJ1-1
TGCGCCAGCAGCTTAGAGGGCAGAACGAACACTGAAGCTTTCTTT
CASSLEGRTNTEAFF
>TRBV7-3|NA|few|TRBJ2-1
TGTGCCAGCCGGGGGGCAGGGTACAATGAGCAGTTCTTC
CASRGAGYNEQFF
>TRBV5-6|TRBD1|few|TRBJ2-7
TGTGCCAGCAGCCTGACAGGGTCCTACGAGCAGTACTTC
CASSLTGSYEQYF
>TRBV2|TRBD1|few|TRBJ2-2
TGTGCCAGCAGGAAGGGACAGGGGGCCATGGTTACCGGGGAGCTGTTTTTT
CASRKGQGAMVTGELFF
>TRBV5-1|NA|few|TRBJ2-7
TGCGCCAGCAGCTTGGCGGGGTCCTACGAGCAGTACTTC
CASSLAGSYEQYF
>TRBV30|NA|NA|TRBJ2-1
TGTGCCTGGAGTACAACTAGCCACTACAATGAGCAGTTCTTC
CAWSTTSHYNEQFF
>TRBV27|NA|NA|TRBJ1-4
TGTGCCAGCAGCCCCAGGGCAAATGAAAAACTGTTTTTT
CASSPRANEKLFF
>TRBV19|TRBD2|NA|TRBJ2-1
TGTGCCAGTAGTAGCACTAGCGGGAGAAAGGAGCAGTTCTTC
CASSSTSGRKEQFF
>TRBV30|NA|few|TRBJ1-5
TGTGCCTGGAGTGTAGGCAGGAGCAATCAGCCCCAGCATTTT
CAWSVGRSNQPQHF
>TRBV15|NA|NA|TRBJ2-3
TGTGCCACCAGCAGAGACCGGGTCACAGATACGCAGTATTTT
CATSRDRVTDTQYF
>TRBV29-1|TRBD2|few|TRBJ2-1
TGCAGCGTCACCCTAGCGGGAGCATACAATGAGCAGTTCTTC
CSVTLAGAYNEQFF
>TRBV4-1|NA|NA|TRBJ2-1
TGCGCCAGCAGCCAAGAGGGACAAGGGTACAATGAGCAGTTCTTC
CASSQEGQGYNEQFF
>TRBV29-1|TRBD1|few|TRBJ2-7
TGCAGCGTCCAAAGGGTGGACAGGTCCGCTTTCTACGAGCAGTACTTC
CSVQRVDRSAFYEQYF
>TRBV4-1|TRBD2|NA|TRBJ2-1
TGCGCCAGCAGCCGGGTCAAGACTAGCGGGAAATACAATGAGCAGTTCTTC
CASSRVKTSGKYNEQFF
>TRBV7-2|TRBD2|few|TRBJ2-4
TGTGCCAGCAGCTTAGTTGGGACTAGCGATGGCAAAAACATTCAGTACTTC
CASSLVGTSDGKNIQYF
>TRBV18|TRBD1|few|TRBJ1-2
TGTGCCAGCTCAACACAGGGGGCGCGTGGCTACACCTTC
CASSTQGARGYTF
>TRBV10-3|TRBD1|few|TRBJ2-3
TGTGCCATCAGTTCGGACAGGACAGATACGCAGTATTTT
CAISSDRTDTQYF
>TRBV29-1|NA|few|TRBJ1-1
TGCAGCGCCACAGGGTTGAACACTGAAGCTTTCTTT
CSATGLNTEAFF
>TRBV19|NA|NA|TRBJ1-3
TGTGCCAGTAGTAACCTCCAGGGGTCCGGAAACACCATATATTTT
CASSNLQGSGNTIYF
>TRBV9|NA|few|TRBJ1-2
TGTGCCAGCAGCGCCCAGGGTTTTGGCTACACCTTC
CASSAQGFGYTF